Listed here are 15 T cell receptor beta chains from one sample, sequenced in a study of blood T cells in healthy people across ages (dated by TCRdb to 2014 to 2015). Library creation used 5' RACE. Reads for this sample came from an Illumina HiSeq 2500. A second roughly 6 to 11 cycle PCR used a sample-barcoded 5' primer and a J-beta primer mix. In-frame beta chains were kept once TCRdb had trimmed the public reads at Q25 with fastp and called clones with MiXCR. Rows with one shared CDR3 protein collapse into an entry with the most common genes and DNA. The sample table contains hundreds of thousands of distinct CDR3 sequences; only one count was recorded for 40% to 50% of them. The ten largest clones capture roughly a fifth of the sample. The source material was blood. These receptors were taken from a man aged 55 to 70 in good health.

The chain couples TRBV7-9 to TRBJ2-3, with 8 bases aligning to TRBD1. J was trimmed by 5 bases and V by 4 bases; bases with no gene match: 5. CDR1 SEHNR and CDR2 FQNEAQ come from the germline V gene (reference sequence). The CDR3 spans 14 residues. CDR3 sequence: CASSSPTGVDTQYF. The CDR3 DNA reads as TGTGCCAGCAGCTCCCCGACAGGGGTAGATACGCAGTATTTT.

A few counts support this clonotype. V gene TRBV12-3 or TRBV12-4 combines with J gene TRBJ2-5; maybe TRBD1 (7 bases). Trimming cost V 7 bases and J 7 bases, with 22 bases left between them. The CDR3 length is 15 residues. The CDR3 sequence is CASIRDSPGVGTQYF. CDR3 nucleotide sequence: TGTGCCAGCATCCGGGACAGCCCGGGAGTTGGGACCCAGTACTTC.

The gene calls are TRBV5-1 and TRBJ2-6; 11 bases map to TRBD1. The CDR3 is 18 residues long. V was clipped by 1 base and J by 0 bases; unmatched bases: 3. Per the germline V gene, CDR1 is SGHRS and CDR2 is YFSETQ. For the CDR3, the DNA is TGCGCCAGCAGCTTGATGGACAGGGGGCCCTCTGGGGCCAACGTCCTGACTTTC. This codes for CASSLMDRGPSGANVLTF.

V is TRBV6-2 or TRBV6-3 and J is TRBJ2-1; maybe TRBD1 (6 bases). V was cut by 10 bases and J by 13 bases, with 23 bases left in between. The length of the CDR3 is 13 residues. Germline CDR1 is MNHEY and CDR2 is SVGEGT. CDR3 DNA: TGTGCCAACAGACAAGGGGGTCAAGAGACCCAGTTCTTC. Protein sequence: CANRQGGQETQFF.

V usage is TRBV6-2 or TRBV6-3 and J usage is TRBJ2-5; D tentatively reads TRBD1 or TRBD2 (6 bases each). The ends were cut back, 4 bases at V and 0 bases at J, with 21 bases in the middle. The CDR3 is made up of 18 amino acids. The germline gives CDR1 MNHEY, CDR2 SVGEGT. The CDR3 spells CASSLPGGARQYQETQYF. In DNA, the CDR3 is TGTGCCAGCAGTTTACCCGGGGGCGCCCGTCAGTACCAAGAGACCCAGTACTTC.

The V gene is TRBV5-1, the J gene TRBJ2-3, with a possible D match to TRBD1 (5 bases). The CDR3 length is 14 residues. Per the germline V gene, CDR1 is SGHRS and CDR2 is YFSETQ. Between the trimmed V and J ends, which lost 4 bases and 4 bases, there was a span of 13 bases. CDR3 residues: CASSVRQIPDTQYF. CDR3 nucleotides: TGCGCCAGCAGCGTTAGACAGATTCCAGATACGCAGTATTTT.

The V gene is TRBV9, the J gene TRBJ2-7; D unclear. This CDR3 is 14 amino acids long. V shed 1 base and J shed 0 bases, with 8 bases lying between them. Germline-derived CDR1 and CDR2 are SGDLS and YYNGEE. CDR3 in amino acids: CASSVISNSYEQYF. DNA of the CDR3: TGTGCCAGCAGCGTAATTAGCAACTCCTACGAGCAGTACTTC. Full variable domain (outside the CDR3, taken from reference TRBV9 and TRBJ2-7): DSGVTQTPKHLITATGQRVTLRCSPRSGDLSVYWYQQSLDQGLQFLIQYYNGEERAKGNILERFSAQQFPDLHSELNLSSLELGDSALYFCASSVISNSYEQYFGPGTRLTVT.

The chain couples TRBV2 to TRBJ2-3, with 9 positions matching TRBD1. CDR3 length: 17 amino acids. The germline V gene encodes CDR1 SNHLY and CDR2 FYNNEI. The ends lost 2 bases at V and 3 bases at J; junction bases unmatched: 9. The CDR3 bases are TGTGCCAGCAGTGAATACCGGGACAGGGTGGGGACAGATACGCAGTATTTT. Amino acid sequence: CASSEYRDRVGTDTQYF.

This clonotype has just a few counts. The rearrangement joins TRBV5-1 to TRBJ2-7; D might be TRBD1 (6 bases). There are 13 residues in the CDR3. CDR1 is SGHRS, CDR2 YFSETQ, per germline. V was shortened by 3 bases and J by 2 bases, with 9 bases between the two germline ends. CDR3 sequence (DNA): TGCGCCAGCAGCTCGGACAGAGCCTACGAGCAGTACTTC. Amino acids: CASSSDRAYEQYF.

The table lists this clonotype with a few counts. The gene calls are TRBV9 and TRBJ1-1; a possible D gene is TRBD1 (6 bases). This CDR3 has 14 residues. CDR1 is SGDLS and CDR2 is YYNGEE in the germline V gene. Trimming pared 2 bases from V and 4 bases from J, leaving 12 bases between. This CDR3 reads CASSVQGSATEAFF. The CDR3 DNA follows: TGTGCCAGCAGCGTGCAGGGGTCCGCCACTGAAGCTTTCTTT.

This chain's CDR3 is CASSLTDPYSYEQYF. The DNA of the CDR3 is TGCGCCAGCAGCTTGACGGACCCATACTCCTACGAGCAGTACTTC. The chain couples TRBV5-1 to TRBJ2-7; D remains ambiguous. Deletions cut 1 base from V and 0 bases from J, with 11 bases between. Germline assignment: CDR1 SGHRS and CDR2 YFSETQ. The CDR3 spans 15 residues.

The chain has TRBV20-1 and TRBJ2-1, with 9 bases lining up with TRBD1. The DNA end favors TRBJ2-7, so the J call may be wrong. Germline V lookup: CDR1 DFQATT, CDR2 SNEGSKA (reference sequence). CDR3 size: 16 residues. The CDR3 nucleotides are TGCAGTGCTTGCTTGGGGGACAGGGACCCTTACAATGAGCAGTACTTC. Its protein is CSACLGDRDPYNEQYF.

This clonotype was counted a single time. J is TRBJ2-7 and V is TRBV5-4; 13 nucleotides match TRBD2. CDR3 length: 16 residues. V was pared by 4 bases and J by 12 bases, with 16 bases of the junction left unmatched. CDR1 and CDR2 (germline): SGHNT, YYREEE (reference sequence). The CDR3 reads CASSLTSGGPWETRYF. Written as DNA, the CDR3 is TGTGCCAGCAGCCTGACTAGCGGGGGGCCGTGGGAGACCCGGTACTTC.

The chain joins TRBV3-1 to TRBJ1-6; D possibly corresponds to TRBD1 (6 bases). V lost 2 bases and J lost 5, with 10 bases in between. The germline gives CDR1 LGHDT, CDR2 YNNKEL (reference sequence). The CDR3 is 15 residues long. CDR3 bases: TGTGCCAGCAGCCAATTACAGGGCCATAATTCACCCCTCCACTTT. Protein sequence: CASSQLQGHNSPLHF.

The genes are TRBV20-1 and TRBJ2-5; D is unclear. With 2 bases removed from V and 11 bases from J, the gap between germline ends came to 18 bases. The germline V gene encodes CDR1 DFQATT and CDR2 SNEGSKA (reference sequence). The CDR3 covers 13 residues. The CDR3 reads CSARTENSNEQYF. The DNA of the CDR3 is TGCAGTGCTAGAACGGAGAATTCAAATGAGCAGTACTTC.